These T cell receptor beta chains were read from a single sample in a study of CD8+ T cells in alopecia areata. The data were produced by immunoSEQ multiplex PCR, yet TCRdb's version contains in-frame clones alone and is incomplete. The data hold approximately 200,000 clones, with approximately 56% observed a single time. Sequencing was performed on CD4+ T cells sorted from blood, taken at week 4, from a patient treated with tofacitinib. Every receptor here comes from a human donor with alopecia areata. CDR3s include the opening cysteine and the closing phenylalanine or tryptophan. Size is omitted from some rows. Given values are once, few, many or a class for expanded clones.

TRBV27,TRBJ1-1,.,CASSPSWTGETEAFF
TRBV5-1,TRBJ2-7,few,CASSNQAGIPYEQYF
TRBV23-1,TRBJ2-6,.,CASSPGTGGTSGANVLTF
TRBV29-1,TRBJ1-1,.,CSVTENTEAFF
TRBV4-1,TRBJ2-7,.,CASSQDQGLYEQYF
TRBV27,TRBJ1-5,.,CASSLGRGAGNQPQHF
TRBV29-1,TRBJ2-3,few,CSVAVGASTDTQYF
TRBV19,TRBJ1-2,.,CASQQDSTGDGYTF
TRBV14,TRBJ2-3,.,CASSRNTDTQYF
TRBV9,TRBJ1-2,.,CASSYPGQGLYGYTF
TRBV7-2,TRBJ1-2,.,CASSLWWQAGRGGYTF
TRBV18,TRBJ1-1,.,CASSQDRTEAFF
TRBV7-9,TRBJ2-6,.,CASYKGWTESSGANVLTF
TRBV11-1,TRBJ1-1,.,CASSFQGATEAFF
TRBV6-5,TRBJ1-5,.,CASRGQGGNQPQHF
TRBV30,TRBJ2-3,.,CVGGDTQYF
TRBV9,TRBJ1-3,once,CASSALGPGNPGNTIYF
TRBV29-1,TRBJ2-5,.,CSVGGQGSGETQYF
TRBV4-2,TRBJ2-7,.,CASSQNYEQYF
TRBV30,TRBJ1-5,few,CAWADRADQPQHF
TRBV5-4,TRBJ2-3,once,CASSDRDRAVDTQYF
TRBV9,TRBJ2-2,.,CASSGPGTGGGGELFF
TRBV15,TRBJ2-3,few,CATSRAQVGRGVDTQYF
TRBV7-2,TRBJ2-2,.,CASSPWKGNTGELFF
TRBV27,TRBJ1-4,.,CASSLLGFNEKLFF
TRBV29-1,TRBJ2-7,.,CSVIGSYEQYF
TRBV29-1,TRBJ2-5,.,CSPRLAGRAETQYF
TRBV30,TRBJ2-7,.,CAWSVPGGRAYEQYF
TRBV28,TRBJ1-4,many,CASSPSRALFF
TRBV15,TRBJ2-2,few,CATSPQVGLSGELFF
TRBV6-5,TRBJ2-1,.,CASSRPVIGVVEQFF
TRBV5-4,TRBJ2-2,.,CASSPKVDRANTGELFF
TRBV30,TRBJ2-7,.,CAWKPGQSLYEQYF
TRBV11-2,TRBJ1-1,few,CASSLGGGFFAEAFF
TRBV6-5,TRBJ1-1,once,CASSYRNTEAFF
TRBV7-2,TRBJ1-2,.,CASSSYRTANYGYTF
TRBV30,TRBJ2-7,.,CAWTRTGVYEQYF
TRBV29-1,TRBJ1-5,few,CSVAVGDGNQPQHF
TRBV2,TRBJ2-1,.,CASPARDSNEQFF
TRBV7-2,TRBJ2-2,many,CASSRRQGSGELFF
TRBV4-2,TRBJ2-2,.,CASSPRLFGNTGELFF
TRBV2,TRBJ1-4,few,CASNNRRTSEKLFF
TRBV9,TRBJ1-5,.,CASSVAPGSNQPQHF
TRBV5-4,TRBJ2-1,.,CASSRAPGNNEQFF
TRBV18,TRBJ1-1,.,CASSPIGTGDTEAFF
TRBV5-4,TRBJ2-3,.,CASSHRDYTDTQYF
TRBV25-1,TRBJ1-2,few,CASSENYGYTF
TRBV13,TRBJ2-7,.,CASSLRTGYEQYF
TRBV15,TRBJ2-4,.,CATSRVVPGGLDIQYF
TRBV19,TRBJ2-1,.,CASSPRSASPYNEQFF
TRBV5-1,TRBJ2-2,few,CASSPEPAANTGELFF
TRBV5-1,TRBJ1-5,.,CASSLAENQPQHF
TRBV6-5,TRBJ1-1,few,CASTRDSNTEAFF
TRBV29-1,TRBJ2-2,.,CSVGLLTGQGSTGELFF
TRBV30,TRBJ2-3,.,CAWRTAGAPDTQYF
TRBV7-2,TRBJ1-2,.,CASSLVGEFGGYTF
TRBV2,TRBJ2-1,.,CASSEQNNEQFF
TRBV29-1,TRBJ2-6,.,CSVEWQGSSGANVLTF
TRBV29-1,TRBJ1-1,.,CSVVGVRGLNTEAFF